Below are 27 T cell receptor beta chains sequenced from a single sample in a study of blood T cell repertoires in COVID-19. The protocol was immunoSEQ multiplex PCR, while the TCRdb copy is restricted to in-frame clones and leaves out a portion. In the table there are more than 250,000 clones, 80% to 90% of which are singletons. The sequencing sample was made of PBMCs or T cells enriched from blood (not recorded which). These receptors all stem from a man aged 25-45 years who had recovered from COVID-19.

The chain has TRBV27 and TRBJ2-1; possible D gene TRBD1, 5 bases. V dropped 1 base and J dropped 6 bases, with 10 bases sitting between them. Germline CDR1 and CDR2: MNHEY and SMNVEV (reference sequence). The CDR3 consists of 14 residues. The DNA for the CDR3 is TGTGCCAGCAGTTTATGGCCAGGGCCCAATGAGCAGTTCTTC. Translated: CASSLWPGPNEQFF.

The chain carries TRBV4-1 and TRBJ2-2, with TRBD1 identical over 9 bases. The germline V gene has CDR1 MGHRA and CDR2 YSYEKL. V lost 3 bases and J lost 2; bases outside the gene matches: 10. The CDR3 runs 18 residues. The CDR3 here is CASSHYIRTGANTGELFF. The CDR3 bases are TGCGCCAGCAGCCATTATATCCGGACAGGGGCTAACACCGGGGAGCTGTTTTTT.

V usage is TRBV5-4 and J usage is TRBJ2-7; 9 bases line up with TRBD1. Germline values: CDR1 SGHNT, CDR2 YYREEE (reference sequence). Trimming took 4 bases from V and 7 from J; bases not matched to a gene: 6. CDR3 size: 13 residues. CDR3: CASSPGQGREQYF. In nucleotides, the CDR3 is TGTGCCAGCAGCCCGGGACAGGGCCGGGAGCAGTACTTC.

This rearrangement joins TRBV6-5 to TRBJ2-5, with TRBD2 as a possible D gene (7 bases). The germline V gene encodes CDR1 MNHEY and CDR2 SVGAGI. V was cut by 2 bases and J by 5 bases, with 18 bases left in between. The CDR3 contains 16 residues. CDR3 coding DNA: TGTGCCAGCAGTTACGTAGGTGGGGGGGCCCGGGAGACCCAGTACTTC. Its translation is CASSYVGGGARETQYF.

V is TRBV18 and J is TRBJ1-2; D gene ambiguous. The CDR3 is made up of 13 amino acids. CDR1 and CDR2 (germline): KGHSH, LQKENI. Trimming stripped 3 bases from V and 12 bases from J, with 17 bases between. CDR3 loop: CASSPDRATGNTF. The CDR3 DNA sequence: TGTGCCAGCTCACCCGATCGGGCCACGGGAAACACCTTC.

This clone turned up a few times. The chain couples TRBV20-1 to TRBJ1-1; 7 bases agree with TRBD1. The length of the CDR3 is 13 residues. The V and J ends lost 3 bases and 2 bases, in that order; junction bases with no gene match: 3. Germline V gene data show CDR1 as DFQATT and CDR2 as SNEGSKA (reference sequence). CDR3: CSASGDSNTEAFF. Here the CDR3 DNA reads TGCAGTGCTAGTGGGGACAGCAACACTGAAGCTTTCTTT.

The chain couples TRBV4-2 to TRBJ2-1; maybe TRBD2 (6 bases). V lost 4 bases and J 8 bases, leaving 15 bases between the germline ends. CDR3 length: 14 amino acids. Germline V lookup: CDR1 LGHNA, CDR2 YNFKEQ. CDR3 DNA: TGTGCCAGCAGCCCCCGACCCACGGGGGATGAGCAGTTCTTC. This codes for CASSPRPTGDEQFF.

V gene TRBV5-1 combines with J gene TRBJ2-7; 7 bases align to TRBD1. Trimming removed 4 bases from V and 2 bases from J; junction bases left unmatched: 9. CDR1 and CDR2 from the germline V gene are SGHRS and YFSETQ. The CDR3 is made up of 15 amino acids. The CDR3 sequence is CASSGGQADAYEQYF. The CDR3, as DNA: TGCGCCAGCAGCGGCGGACAGGCCGATGCCTACGAGCAGTACTTC.

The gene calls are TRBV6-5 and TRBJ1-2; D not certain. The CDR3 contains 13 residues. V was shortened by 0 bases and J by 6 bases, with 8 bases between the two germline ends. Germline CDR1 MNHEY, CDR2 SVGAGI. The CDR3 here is CASSYSSFNGYTF. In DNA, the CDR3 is TGTGCCAGCAGTTACTCGAGCTTTAATGGCTACACCTTC.

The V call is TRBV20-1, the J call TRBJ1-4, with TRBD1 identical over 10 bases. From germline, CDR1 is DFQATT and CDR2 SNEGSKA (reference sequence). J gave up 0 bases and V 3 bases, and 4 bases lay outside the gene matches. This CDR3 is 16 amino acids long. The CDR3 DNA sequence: TGCAGTGCTAGTGGGACAGGGGTTGCAACTAATGAAAAACTGTTTTTT. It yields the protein CSASGTGVATNEKLFF.

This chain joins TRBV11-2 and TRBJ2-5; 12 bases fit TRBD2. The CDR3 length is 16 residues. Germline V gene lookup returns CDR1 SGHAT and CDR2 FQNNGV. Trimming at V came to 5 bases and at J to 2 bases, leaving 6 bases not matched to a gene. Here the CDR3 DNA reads TGTGCCAGCAGCCCAGGACTAGCGGGAAAGCAAGAGACCCAGTACTTC. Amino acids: CASSPGLAGKQETQYF.

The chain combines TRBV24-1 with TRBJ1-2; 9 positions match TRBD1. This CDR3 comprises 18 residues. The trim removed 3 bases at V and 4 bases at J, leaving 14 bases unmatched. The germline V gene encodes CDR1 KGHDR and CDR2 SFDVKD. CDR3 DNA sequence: TGTGCCACCAGTGATAACAAGTTGGGACAGGGAGGTAGCTATGGCTACACCTTC. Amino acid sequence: CATSDNKLGQGGSYGYTF.

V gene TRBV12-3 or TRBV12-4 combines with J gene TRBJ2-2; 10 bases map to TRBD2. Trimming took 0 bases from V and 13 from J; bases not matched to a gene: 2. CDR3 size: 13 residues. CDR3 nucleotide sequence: TGTGCCAGCAGTTTAGCAGGACTAGCGGTGCTGTTTTTT. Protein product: CASSLAGLAVLFF.

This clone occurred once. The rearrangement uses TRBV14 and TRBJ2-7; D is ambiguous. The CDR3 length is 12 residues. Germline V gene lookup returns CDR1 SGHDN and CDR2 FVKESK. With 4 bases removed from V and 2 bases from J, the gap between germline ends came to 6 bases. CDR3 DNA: TGTGCCAGCAGCCGTACTCCCTACGAGCAGTACTTC. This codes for CASSRTPYEQYF.

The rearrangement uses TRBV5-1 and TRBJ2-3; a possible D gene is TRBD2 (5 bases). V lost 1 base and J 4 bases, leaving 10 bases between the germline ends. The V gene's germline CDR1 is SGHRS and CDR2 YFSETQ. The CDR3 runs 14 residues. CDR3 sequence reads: CASSLIGEADTQYF. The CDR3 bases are TGCGCCAGCAGCTTGATCGGGGAAGCAGATACGCAGTATTTT.

The CDR3 region is CASSSPRDSTNEKLFF. CDR3 in DNA: TGCGCCAGCAGCTCACCTCGGGACTCAACTAATGAAAAACTGTTTTTT. J is TRBJ1-4 and V is TRBV5-1, with D possibly being TRBD1 (5 bases). CDR3 length: 16 amino acids. Germline V gene data show CDR1 as SGHRS and CDR2 as YFSETQ. Trimming cost V 3 bases and J 0 bases, with 12 bases left between them.

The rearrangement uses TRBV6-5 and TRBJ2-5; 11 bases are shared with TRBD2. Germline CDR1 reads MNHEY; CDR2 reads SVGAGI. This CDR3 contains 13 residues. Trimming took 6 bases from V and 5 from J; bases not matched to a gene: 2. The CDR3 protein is CASRLAGAETQYF. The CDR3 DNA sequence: TGTGCCAGCAGACTAGCGGGGGCGGAGACCCAGTACTTC.

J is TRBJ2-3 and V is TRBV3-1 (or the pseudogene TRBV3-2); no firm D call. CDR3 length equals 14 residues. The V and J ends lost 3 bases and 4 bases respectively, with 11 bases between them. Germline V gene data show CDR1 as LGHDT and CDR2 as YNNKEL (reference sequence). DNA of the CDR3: TGTGCCAGCAGCCACTCTTTTGTCGCAGATACGCAGTATTTT. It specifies CASSHSFVADTQYF.

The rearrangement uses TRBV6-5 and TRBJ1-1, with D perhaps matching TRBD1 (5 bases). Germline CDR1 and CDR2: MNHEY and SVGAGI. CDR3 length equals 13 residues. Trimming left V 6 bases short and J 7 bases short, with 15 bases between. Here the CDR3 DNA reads TGTGCCAGCAGCTACCGGGGGAGGGATGAAGCTTTCTTT. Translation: CASSYRGRDEAFF.

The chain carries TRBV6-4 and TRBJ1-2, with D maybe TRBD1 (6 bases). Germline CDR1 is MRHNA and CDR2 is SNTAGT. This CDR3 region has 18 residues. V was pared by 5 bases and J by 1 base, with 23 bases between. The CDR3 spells CASSTPRGGGGFNYGYTF. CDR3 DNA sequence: TGTGCCAGCAGTACTCCTCGGGGAGGGGGTGGGTTTAACTATGGCTACACCTTC.

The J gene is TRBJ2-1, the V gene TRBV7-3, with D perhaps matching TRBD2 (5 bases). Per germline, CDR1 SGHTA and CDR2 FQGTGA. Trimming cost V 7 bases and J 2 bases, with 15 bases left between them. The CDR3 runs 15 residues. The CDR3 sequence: CASTQSGGPYNEQFF. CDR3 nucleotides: TGTGCCAGCACCCAGAGCGGCGGACCCTACAATGAGCAGTTCTTC.

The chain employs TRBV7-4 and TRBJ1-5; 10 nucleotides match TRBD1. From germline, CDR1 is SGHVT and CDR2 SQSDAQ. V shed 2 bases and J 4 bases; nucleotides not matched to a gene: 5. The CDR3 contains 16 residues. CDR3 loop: CASSLSDRGPNQPQHF. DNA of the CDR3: TGTGCCAGCAGCTTAAGTGACAGGGGGCCGAATCAGCCCCAGCATTTT.

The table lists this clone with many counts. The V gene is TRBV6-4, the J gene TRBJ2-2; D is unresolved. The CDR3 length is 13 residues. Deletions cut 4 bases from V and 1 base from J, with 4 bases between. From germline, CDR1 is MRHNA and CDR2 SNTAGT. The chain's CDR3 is CASSAGNTGELFF. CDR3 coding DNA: TGTGCCAGCAGTGCGGGGAACACCGGGGAGCTGTTTTTT.

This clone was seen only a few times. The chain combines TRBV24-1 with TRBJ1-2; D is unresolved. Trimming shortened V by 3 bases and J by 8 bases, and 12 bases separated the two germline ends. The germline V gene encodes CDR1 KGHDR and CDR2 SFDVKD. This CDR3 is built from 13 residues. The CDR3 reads CATSDPGFGGYTF. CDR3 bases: TGTGCCACCAGTGATCCGGGGTTTGGCGGCTACACCTTC.

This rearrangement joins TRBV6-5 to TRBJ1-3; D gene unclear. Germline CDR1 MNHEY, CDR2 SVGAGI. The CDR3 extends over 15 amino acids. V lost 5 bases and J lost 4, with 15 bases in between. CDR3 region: CASSPGRGRGNTIYF. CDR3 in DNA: TGTGCCAGCAGTCCCGGGAGAGGGAGAGGAAACACCATATATTTT.

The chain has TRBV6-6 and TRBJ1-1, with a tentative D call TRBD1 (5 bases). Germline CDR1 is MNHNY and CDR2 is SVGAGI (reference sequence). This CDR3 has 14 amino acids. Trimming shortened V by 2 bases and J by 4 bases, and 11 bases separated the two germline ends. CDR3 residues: CASSYPGRSTEAFF. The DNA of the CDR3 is TGTGCCAGCAGTTACCCAGGGAGGAGCACTGAAGCTTTCTTT.

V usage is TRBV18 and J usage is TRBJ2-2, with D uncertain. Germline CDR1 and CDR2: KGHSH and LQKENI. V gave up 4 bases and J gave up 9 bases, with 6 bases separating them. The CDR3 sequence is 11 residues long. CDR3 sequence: CASSLQRELFF. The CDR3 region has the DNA TGTGCCAGCTCACTGCAGAGGGAGCTGTTTTTT.